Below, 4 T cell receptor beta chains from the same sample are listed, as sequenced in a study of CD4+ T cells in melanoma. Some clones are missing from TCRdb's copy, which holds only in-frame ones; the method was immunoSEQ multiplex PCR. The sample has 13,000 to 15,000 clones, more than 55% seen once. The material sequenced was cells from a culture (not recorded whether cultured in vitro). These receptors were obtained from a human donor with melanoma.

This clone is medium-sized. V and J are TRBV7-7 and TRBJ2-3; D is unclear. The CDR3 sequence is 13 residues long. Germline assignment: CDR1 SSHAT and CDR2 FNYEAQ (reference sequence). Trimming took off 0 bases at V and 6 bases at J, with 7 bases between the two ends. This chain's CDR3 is CASSLARRDTQYF. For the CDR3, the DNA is TGTGCCAGCAGCTTAGCGCGAAGGGATACGCAGTATTTT.

The chain's CDR3 is CASSPGLAGDSTDTQYF. The CDR3, as DNA: TGCGCCAGCAGCCCTGGCCTAGCGGGGGACAGCACAGATACGCAGTATTTT. The genes are TRBV5-1 and TRBJ2-3; 10 bases align to TRBD2. CDR1 is SGHRS and CDR2 is YFSETQ in the germline V gene. CDR3 length: 17 residues. The ends lost 4 bases at V and 0 bases at J; junction bases unmatched: 8.

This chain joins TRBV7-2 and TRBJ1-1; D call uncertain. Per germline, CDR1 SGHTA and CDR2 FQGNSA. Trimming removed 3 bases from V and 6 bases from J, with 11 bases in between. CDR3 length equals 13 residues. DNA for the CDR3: TGTGCCAGCAGCTTCTTCCGGGCACCTGAAGCTTTCTTT. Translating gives CASSFFRAPEAFF.

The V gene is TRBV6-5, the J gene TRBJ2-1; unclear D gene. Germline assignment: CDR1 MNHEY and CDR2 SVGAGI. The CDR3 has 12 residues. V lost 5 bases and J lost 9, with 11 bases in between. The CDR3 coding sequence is TGTGCCAGCAGTCCCCAGGTGGGTGAGCAGTTCTTC. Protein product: CASSPQVGEQFF.